The 2 T cell receptor beta chains listed next were all sequenced from one sample in a study of cytomegalovirus exposure and HLA in healthy donors. Data came from immunoSEQ multiplex PCR; TCRdb stores just in-frame clones and leaves some out. The data show about 130,000 clones, approximately 95% seen once. Specimen: PBMCs. The receptor set was obtained from a man aged 18-30 years in good health and CMV-seronegative.

The CDR3 here is CATSAGQGNEQYF. The CDR3 DNA follows: TGTGCCACCAGCGCCGGACAGGGGAACGAGCAGTACTTC. The rearrangement links TRBV15 to TRBJ2-7; 9 nucleotides agree with TRBD1. V dropped 5 bases and J dropped 5; count of bases not matched to a gene: 4. The CDR3 extends over 13 amino acids. Germline V gene data show CDR1 as LNHNV and CDR2 as YYDKDF (reference sequence).

This chain connects TRBV7-9 to TRBJ2-1; TRBD1 agrees at 8 bases. V dropped 6 bases and J dropped 4; count of bases not matched to a gene: 8. CDR1 and CDR2 from the germline V gene are SEHNR and FQNEAQ (reference sequence). The CDR3 loop spans 15 amino acids. The CDR3 DNA is TGTGCCAGCAGTCCCCCGGACAGGGTTTACAATGAGCAGTTCTTC. It is translated as CASSPPDRVYNEQFF.